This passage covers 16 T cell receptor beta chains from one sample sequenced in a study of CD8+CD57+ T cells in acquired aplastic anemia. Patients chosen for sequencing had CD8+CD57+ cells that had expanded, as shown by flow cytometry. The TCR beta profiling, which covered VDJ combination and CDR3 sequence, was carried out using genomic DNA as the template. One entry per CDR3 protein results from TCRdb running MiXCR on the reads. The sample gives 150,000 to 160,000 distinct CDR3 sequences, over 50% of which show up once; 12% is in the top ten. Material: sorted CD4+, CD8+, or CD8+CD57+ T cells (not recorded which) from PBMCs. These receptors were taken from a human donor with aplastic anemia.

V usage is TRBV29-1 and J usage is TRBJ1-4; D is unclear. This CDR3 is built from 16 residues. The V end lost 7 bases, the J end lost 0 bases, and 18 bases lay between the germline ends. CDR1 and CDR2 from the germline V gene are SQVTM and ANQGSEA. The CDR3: CSAGVSNRATNEKLFF. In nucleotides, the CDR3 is TGCAGCGCTGGGGTGTCCAACCGCGCAACTAATGAAAAACTGTTTTTT. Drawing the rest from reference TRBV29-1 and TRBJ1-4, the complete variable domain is SAVISQKPSRDICQRGTSLTIQCQVDSQVTMMFWYRQQPGQSLTLIATANQGSEATYESGFVIDKFPISRPNLTFSTLTVSNMSPEDSSIYLCSAGVSNRATNEKLFFGSGTQLSVL.

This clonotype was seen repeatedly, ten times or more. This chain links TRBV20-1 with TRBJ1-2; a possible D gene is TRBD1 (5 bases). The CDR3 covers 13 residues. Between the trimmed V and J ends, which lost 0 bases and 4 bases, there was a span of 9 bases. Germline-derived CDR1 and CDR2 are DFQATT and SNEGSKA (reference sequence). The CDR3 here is CSARDLGGYGYTF. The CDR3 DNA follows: TGCAGTGCTAGAGATCTGGGGGGCTATGGCTACACCTTC.

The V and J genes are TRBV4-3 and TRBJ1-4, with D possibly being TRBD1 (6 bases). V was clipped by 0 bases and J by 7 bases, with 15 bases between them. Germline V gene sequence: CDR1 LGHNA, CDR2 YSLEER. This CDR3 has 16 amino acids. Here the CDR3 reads CASSQDGGGYGEKLFF. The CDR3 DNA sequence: TGCGCCAGCAGCCAAGATGGGGGGGGCTACGGTGAAAAACTGTTTTTT.

As DNA, the CDR3 is TGCAGTGCTGGAACCCAGGAGGGCGCCACTATCTACGAGCAGTACTTC. This gives the protein CSAGTQEGATIYEQYF. V is TRBV20-1 and J is TRBJ2-7; perhaps TRBD2 as D (6 bases). Trimming took off 5 bases at V and 3 bases at J, with 23 bases between the two ends. Germline values: CDR1 DFQATT, CDR2 SNEGSKA (reference sequence). CDR3 size: 16 residues.

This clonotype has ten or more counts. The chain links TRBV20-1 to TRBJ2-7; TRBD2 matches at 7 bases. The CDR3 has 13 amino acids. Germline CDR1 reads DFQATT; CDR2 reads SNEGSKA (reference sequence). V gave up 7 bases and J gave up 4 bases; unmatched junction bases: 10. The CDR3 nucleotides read TGCAGTGTTCTGACTAGCCGTTCATACGAGCAGTACTTC. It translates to CSVLTSRSYEQYF.

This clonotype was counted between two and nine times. The CDR3 region has the DNA TGTGCCAGCAGCCAGCCGGGGCTAGGAACAGATACGCAGTATTTT. Its translation: CASSQPGLGTDTQYF. The gene calls are TRBV7-3 and TRBJ2-3; D might be TRBD1 or TRBD2, each matching 5 bases. V lost 5 bases and J lost 3, with 15 bases in between. Germline V gene data show CDR1 as SGHTA and CDR2 as FQGTGA. This CDR3 contains 15 residues.

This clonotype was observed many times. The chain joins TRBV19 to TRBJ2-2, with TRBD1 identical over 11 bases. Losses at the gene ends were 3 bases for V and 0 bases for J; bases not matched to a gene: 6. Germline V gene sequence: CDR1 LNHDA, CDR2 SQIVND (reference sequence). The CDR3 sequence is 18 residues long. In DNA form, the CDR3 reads TGTGCCAGTAGTATGGAGGACAGGGGGCCTACGAACACCGGGGAGCTGTTTTTT. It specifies CASSMEDRGPTNTGELFF.

The chain's CDR3 is CASSSPKSSNTGELFF. The CDR3 coding sequence is TGTGCCAGCAGCTCTCCTAAGTCCTCAAACACCGGGGAGCTGTTTTTT. This chain joins TRBV9 and TRBJ2-2; D gene ambiguous. This CDR3 region has 16 residues. The germline CDR1 and CDR2 sequences are SGDLS and YYNGEE. V was trimmed by 4 bases and J by 2 bases, leaving 15 bases between them.

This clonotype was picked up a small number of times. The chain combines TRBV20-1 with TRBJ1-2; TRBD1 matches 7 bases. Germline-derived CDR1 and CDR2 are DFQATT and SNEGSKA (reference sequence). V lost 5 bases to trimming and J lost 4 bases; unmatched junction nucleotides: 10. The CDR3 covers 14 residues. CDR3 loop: CSAPWEGASYGYTF. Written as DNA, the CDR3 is TGCAGTGCTCCGTGGGAGGGGGCTAGCTATGGCTACACCTTC.

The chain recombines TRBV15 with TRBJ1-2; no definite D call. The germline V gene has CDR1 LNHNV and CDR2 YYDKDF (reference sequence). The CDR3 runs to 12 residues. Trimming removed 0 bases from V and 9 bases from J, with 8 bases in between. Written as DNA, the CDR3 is TGTGCCACCAGCAGAGATGGGGTTAGCTACACCTTC. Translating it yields CATSRDGVSYTF.

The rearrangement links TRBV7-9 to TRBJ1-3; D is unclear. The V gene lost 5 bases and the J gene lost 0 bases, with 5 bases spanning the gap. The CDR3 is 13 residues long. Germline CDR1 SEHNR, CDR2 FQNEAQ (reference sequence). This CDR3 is CASSPHSGNTIYF. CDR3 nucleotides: TGTGCCAGCAGCCCCCACTCTGGAAACACCATATATTTT.

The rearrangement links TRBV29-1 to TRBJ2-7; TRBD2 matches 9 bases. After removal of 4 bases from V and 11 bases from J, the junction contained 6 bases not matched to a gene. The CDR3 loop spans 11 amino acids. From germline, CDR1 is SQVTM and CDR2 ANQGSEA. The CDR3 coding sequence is TGCAGCGTTGGGGTTAGCGGGAGTGAGTACTTC. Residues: CSVGVSGSEYF.

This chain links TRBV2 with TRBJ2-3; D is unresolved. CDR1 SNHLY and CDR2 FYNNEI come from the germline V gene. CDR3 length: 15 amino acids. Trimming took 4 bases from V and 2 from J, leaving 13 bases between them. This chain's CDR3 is CASSGQIGDTDTQYF. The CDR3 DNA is TGTGCCAGCAGTGGGCAAATCGGAGACACAGATACGCAGTATTTT.

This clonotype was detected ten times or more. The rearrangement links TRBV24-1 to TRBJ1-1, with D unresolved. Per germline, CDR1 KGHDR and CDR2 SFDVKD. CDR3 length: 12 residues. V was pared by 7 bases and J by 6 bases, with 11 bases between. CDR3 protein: CATSRGNSEAFF. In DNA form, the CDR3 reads TGTGCCACCAGCCGGGGTAATTCTGAAGCTTTCTTT.

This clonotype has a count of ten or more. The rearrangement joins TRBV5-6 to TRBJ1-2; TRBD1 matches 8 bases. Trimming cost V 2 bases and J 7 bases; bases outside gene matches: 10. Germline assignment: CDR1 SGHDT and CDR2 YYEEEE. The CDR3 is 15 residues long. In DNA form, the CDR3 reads TGTGCCAGCAGCTTAGCGGGACAGGCGCCGCTTGGCTACACCTTC. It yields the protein CASSLAGQAPLGYTF.

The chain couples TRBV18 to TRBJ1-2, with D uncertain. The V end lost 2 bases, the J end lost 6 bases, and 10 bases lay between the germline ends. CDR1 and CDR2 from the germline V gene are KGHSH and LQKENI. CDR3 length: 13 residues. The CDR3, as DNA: TGTGCCAGCTCACCAGGTATCCTCGATGGCTACACCTTC. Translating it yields CASSPGILDGYTF.